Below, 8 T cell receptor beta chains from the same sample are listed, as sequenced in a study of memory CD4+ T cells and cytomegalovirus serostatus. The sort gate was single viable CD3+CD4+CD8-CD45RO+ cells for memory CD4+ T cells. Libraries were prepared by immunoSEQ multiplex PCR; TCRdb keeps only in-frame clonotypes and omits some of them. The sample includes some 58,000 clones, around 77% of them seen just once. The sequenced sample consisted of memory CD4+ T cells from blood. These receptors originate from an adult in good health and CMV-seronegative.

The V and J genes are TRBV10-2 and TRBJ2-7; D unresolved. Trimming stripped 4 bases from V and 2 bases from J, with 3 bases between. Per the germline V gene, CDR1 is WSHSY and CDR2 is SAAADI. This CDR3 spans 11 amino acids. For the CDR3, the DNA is TGCGCCAGCAGTGCGCCCTACGAGCAGTACTTC. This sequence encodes CASSAPYEQYF.

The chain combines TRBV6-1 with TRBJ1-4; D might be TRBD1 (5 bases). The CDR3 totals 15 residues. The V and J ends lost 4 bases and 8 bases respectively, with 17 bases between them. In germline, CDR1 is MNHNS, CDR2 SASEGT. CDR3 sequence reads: CASSGRQKGDEKLFF. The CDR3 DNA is TGTGCCAGCAGTGGTCGGCAAAAAGGGGACGAAAAACTGTTTTTT.

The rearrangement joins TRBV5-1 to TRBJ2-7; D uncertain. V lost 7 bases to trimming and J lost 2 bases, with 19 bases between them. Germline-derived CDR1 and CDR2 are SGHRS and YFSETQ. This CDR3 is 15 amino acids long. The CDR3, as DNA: TGCGCCAGCCGACTTGAGGCAGTTACTACCTACGAGCAGTACTTC. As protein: CASRLEAVTTYEQYF.

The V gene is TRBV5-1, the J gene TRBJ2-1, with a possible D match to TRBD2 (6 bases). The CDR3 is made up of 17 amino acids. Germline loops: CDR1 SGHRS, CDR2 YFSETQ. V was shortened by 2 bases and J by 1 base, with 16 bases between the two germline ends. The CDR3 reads CASSFNSGGPSYNEQFF. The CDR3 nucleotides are TGCGCCAGCAGCTTTAATAGCGGCGGACCTTCCTACAATGAGCAGTTCTTC.

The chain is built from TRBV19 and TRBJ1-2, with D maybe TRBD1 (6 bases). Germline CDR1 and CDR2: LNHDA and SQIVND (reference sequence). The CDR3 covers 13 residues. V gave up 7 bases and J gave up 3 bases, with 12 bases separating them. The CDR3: CASTSRGDYGYTF. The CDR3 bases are TGTGCCAGTACCTCGAGGGGGGACTATGGCTACACCTTC.

The CDR3 here is CASSWEMNTGELFF. The CDR3 DNA sequence: TGTGCCAGCTCATGGGAAATGAACACCGGGGAGCTGTTTTTT. This chain connects TRBV18 to TRBJ2-2; the D is unclear. V was trimmed by 5 bases and J by 1 base, leaving 8 bases between them. The V gene's germline CDR1 is KGHSH and CDR2 LQKENI. The CDR3 runs 14 residues.

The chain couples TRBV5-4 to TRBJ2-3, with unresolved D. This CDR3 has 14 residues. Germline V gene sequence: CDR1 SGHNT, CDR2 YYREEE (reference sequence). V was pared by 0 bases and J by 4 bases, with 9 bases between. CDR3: CASSLGIVPDTQYF. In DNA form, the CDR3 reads TGTGCCAGCAGCTTGGGGATAGTCCCAGATACGCAGTATTTT.

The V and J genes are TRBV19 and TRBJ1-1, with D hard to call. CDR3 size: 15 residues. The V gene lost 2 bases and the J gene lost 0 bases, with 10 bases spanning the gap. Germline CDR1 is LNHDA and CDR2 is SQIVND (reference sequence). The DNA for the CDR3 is TGTGCCAGTAGTATAACCCGTCCCGTGAACACTGAAGCTTTCTTT. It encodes CASSITRPVNTEAFF. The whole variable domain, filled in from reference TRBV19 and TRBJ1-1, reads DGGITQSPKYLFRKEGQNVTLSCEQNLNHDAMYWYRQDPGQGLRLIYYSQIVNDFQKGDIAEGYSVSREKKESFPLTVTSAQKNPTAFYLCASSITRPVNTEAFFGQGTRLTVV.